The sequence of this TCR beta chain was determined in a study of CD8+ T cells in alopecia areata. Sample treatment: oral pan-JAK inhibitor, 5-10 mg twice daily. Extraction of RNA preceded its reverse transcription into cDNA, which served as the sequencing template. The data were produced by immunoSEQ multiplex PCR, yet TCRdb's version contains in-frame clones alone and is incomplete. The sample has some 180,000 clones, 53% seen once; the top ten hold about 10%. Study findings and constraints: Normal scalp showed lower clonality than lesional scalp, especially alopecia totalis/universalis.

V shed 0 bases, J shed 6 bases, and the junction held 4 bases outside the gene matches. The V gene's germline CDR1 is LGHNA and CDR2 YSLEER. This CDR3 spans 15 amino acids. This clone occurred a few times. What it binds is unknown. The starting material was CD8+ T cells sorted from blood, obtained at week 24, from a patient treated with tofacitinib. This chain links TRBV4-3 with TRBJ2-3; 9 bases fit TRBD2. The origin of this receptor is a human donor with alopecia areata. CDR3 residues: CASSQDMRGGDTQYF. The CDR3 nucleotides are TGCGCCAGCAGCCAAGATATGCGGGGGGGGGATACGCAGTATTTT.